Below are 12 T cell receptor beta chains sequenced from a single sample in a study of T cell clones after liver transplantation. Measured with immunoSEQ multiplex PCR; TCRdb has only the in-frame clones, and not every one. The sample has about 70,000 clones, about four fifths seen once. The specimen comprised CD4+ T cells from blood, sampled 12 months after liver transplant. The receptors shown here come from a human patient who received a liver transplant. Among the T cells, some may be from the graft donor.

The CDR3: CASSPSGQGFYGYTF. DNA of the CDR3: TGTGCCAGCAGTCCCAGCGGACAGGGGTTTTATGGCTACACCTTC. This sequence joins TRBV28 and TRBJ1-2; 9 bases map to TRBD1. The CDR3 extends over 15 amino acids. Germline V gene lookup returns CDR1 MDHEN and CDR2 SYDVKM. V lost 5 bases and J lost 5; bases outside the gene matches: 9.

V is TRBV4-2 and J is TRBJ2-3; no reliable D call. The germline V gene has CDR1 LGHNA and CDR2 YNFKEQ. V was trimmed by 1 base and J by 2 bases, leaving 10 bases between them. The CDR3 is made up of 15 amino acids. Here the CDR3 DNA reads TGTGCCAGCAGCCAAGCCAACCCCGACACAGATACGCAGTATTTT. Encoded protein: CASSQANPDTDTQYF.

The chain recombines TRBV6-1 with TRBJ1-2; the D gene is possibly TRBD1 (6 bases). Germline V gene sequence: CDR1 MNHNS, CDR2 SASEGT. This CDR3 is 15 amino acids long. V lost 1 base, J lost 7 bases, and 16 bases lay in between. The CDR3 is CASSEVWRGRGGYTF. CDR3 in DNA: TGTGCCAGCAGTGAAGTCTGGAGGGGCAGGGGTGGCTACACCTTC.

The chain joins TRBV2 to TRBJ2-3; 7 nucleotides line up with TRBD1. The CDR3 covers 15 residues. V dropped 7 bases and J dropped 3; count of bases not matched to a gene: 10. From germline, CDR1 is SNHLY and CDR2 FYNNEI. Here the CDR3 reads CASKRRDRATDTQYF. For the CDR3, the DNA is TGTGCCAGCAAACGACGGGACAGAGCGACAGATACGCAGTATTTT.

The gene calls are TRBV27 and TRBJ1-5; a possible D gene is TRBD1 (5 bases). There are 13 residues in the CDR3. Germline V gives CDR1 MNHEY, CDR2 SMNVEV (reference sequence). Trimming took off 10 bases at V and 1 base at J, with 11 bases between the two ends. For the CDR3, the DNA is TGTGCCACCCGCCGGGGCAGCAATCAGCCCCAGCATTTT. Its translation is CATRRGSNQPQHF.

The chain combines TRBV5-1 with TRBJ2-5; D uncertain. CDR3 length: 14 amino acids. Germline V gene sequence: CDR1 SGHRS, CDR2 YFSETQ. The germline V and J ends were trimmed by 7 bases and 0 bases, with 13 bases remaining between them. This CDR3 is CASVKGGYQETQYF. CDR3 DNA: TGCGCCAGCGTCAAGGGCGGATACCAAGAGACCCAGTACTTC.

The chain uses TRBV28 and TRBJ1-2; no firm D call. CDR1 and CDR2 from the germline V gene are MDHEN and SYDVKM. The CDR3 runs 13 residues. V gave up 3 bases and J gave up 4 bases, with 9 bases separating them. CDR3 in amino acids: CASSFVGVYGYTF. In nucleotides, the CDR3 is TGTGCCAGCAGTTTTGTCGGTGTCTATGGCTACACCTTC.

The CDR3 region has the DNA TGTGCCAGCAATGACAGAGACACTGGAAACACCATATATTTT. The encoded protein is CASNDRDTGNTIYF. This chain uses TRBV2 with TRBJ1-3; possible D gene TRBD1, 5 bases. Germline-derived CDR1 and CDR2 are SNHLY and FYNNEI. Trimming stripped 7 bases from V and 2 bases from J, with 12 bases between. This CDR3 region has 14 residues.

The chain is built from TRBV6-1 and TRBJ1-4; possibly TRBD1 for D (5 bases). Per the germline V gene, CDR1 is MNHNS and CDR2 is SASEGT. V dropped 2 bases and J dropped 1 base, with 8 bases sitting between them. The CDR3 length is 15 residues. As DNA, the CDR3 is TGTGCCAGCAGTGAATGGGGGTTAACTAATGAAAAACTGTTTTTT. Its protein is CASSEWGLTNEKLFF.

The chain combines TRBV28 with TRBJ2-5, with D perhaps TRBD1 (5 bases). Trimming stripped 7 bases from V and 3 bases from J, with 21 bases between. This CDR3 contains 16 residues. The germline CDR1 and CDR2 sequences are MDHEN and SYDVKM. DNA of the CDR3: TGTGCCAGCACCTCACCCCGACAGAATTCAAAAGAGACCCAGTACTTC. This encodes CASTSPRQNSKETQYF.

The chain has TRBV4-1 and TRBJ2-3, with D maybe TRBD2 (6 bases). CDR1 MGHRA and CDR2 YSYEKL come from the germline V gene. With 0 bases removed from V and 1 base from J, the gap between germline ends came to 8 bases. The CDR3 is 15 amino acids. As DNA, the CDR3 is TGCGCCAGCAGCCAAGATTGGGGGGGCACAGATACGCAGTATTTT. Encoded protein: CASSQDWGGTDTQYF.

This rearrangement joins TRBV2 to TRBJ2-3; 8 bases are a match to TRBD2. The CDR3 spans 16 residues. CDR1 is SNHLY and CDR2 is FYNNEI in the germline V gene. J lost 5 bases, V lost 2 bases, and 9 bases had no gene match. CDR3 protein: CASSELSGAFLDTQYF. Here the CDR3 DNA reads TGTGCCAGCAGTGAACTTAGCGGGGCCTTTCTAGATACGCAGTATTTT.